The sequence of this TCR beta chain was determined in a study of blood T cell repertoires in COVID-19. Libraries were prepared by immunoSEQ multiplex PCR; TCRdb keeps only in-frame clonotypes and omits some of them. In the table there are around 140,000 clones, about 86% of which are singletons. Germline V lookup: CDR1 SGHRS, CDR2 YFSETQ. Deletions cut 4 bases from V and 0 bases from J, with 14 bases between. The CDR3 covers 17 residues. The chain employs TRBV5-1 and TRBJ2-6, with D unclear. The source material was peripheral blood. The source of this sequence is an older woman with acute or convalescent COVID-19. The DNA for the CDR3 is TGCGCCAGCAGCACGAGCACGGTGAGCTCTGGGGCCAACGTCCTGACTTTC. Protein product: CASSTSTVSSGANVLTF.